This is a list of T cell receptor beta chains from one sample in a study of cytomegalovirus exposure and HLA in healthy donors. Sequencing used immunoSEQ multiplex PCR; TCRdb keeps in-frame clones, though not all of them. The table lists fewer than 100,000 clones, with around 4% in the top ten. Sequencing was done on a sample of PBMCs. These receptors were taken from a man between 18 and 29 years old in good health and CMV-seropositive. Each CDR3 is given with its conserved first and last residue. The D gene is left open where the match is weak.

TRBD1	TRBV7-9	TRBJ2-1	CASSPRTGPYNEQFF	TGTGCCAGCAGCCCCCGGACAGGGCCATACAATGAGCAGTTCTTC
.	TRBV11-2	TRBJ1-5	CASSLDAGHSNQPQHF	TGTGCCAGCAGCTTAGATGCAGGACATAGCAATCAGCCCCAGCATTTT
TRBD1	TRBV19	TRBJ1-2	CASSMDRAAYGYTF	TGTGCCAGTAGTATGGACAGGGCTGCCTATGGCTACACCTTC
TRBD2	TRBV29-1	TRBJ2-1	CSVDLTSGSPNSYNEQFF	TGCAGCGTTGATTTGACTAGCGGGAGCCCGAACTCCTACAATGAGCAGTTCTTC
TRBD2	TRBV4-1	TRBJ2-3	CASSYNSGGAADTQYF	TGCGCCAGCAGCTATAATAGCGGGGGGGCCGCGGATACGCAGTATTTT
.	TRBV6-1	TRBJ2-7	CASSRTDHEQYF	TGTGCCAGCAGTCGGACAGATCACGAGCAGTACTTC
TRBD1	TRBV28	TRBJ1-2	CASSSSGTGGYGYTF	TGTGCCAGCAGTTCATCCGGGACAGGGGGCTATGGCTACACCTTC
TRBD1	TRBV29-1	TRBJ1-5	CSVGTGGSNQPQHF	TGCAGCGTCGGAACAGGGGGATCCAATCAGCCCCAGCATTTT
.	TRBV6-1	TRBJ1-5	CATRLNSNQPQHF	TGTGCCACCCGACTGAATAGCAATCAGCCCCAGCATTTT
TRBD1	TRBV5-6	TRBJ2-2	CASSWGTGGTGELFF	TGTGCCAGCAGCTGGGGGACAGGGGGCACCGGGGAGCTGTTTTTT
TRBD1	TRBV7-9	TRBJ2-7	CASSKIQGASSYEQYF	TGTGCCAGCAGCAAGATACAGGGGGCTTCCTCCTACGAGCAGTACTTC
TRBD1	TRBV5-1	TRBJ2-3	CASSLGTGGRNTQYF	TGCGCCAGCAGCTTGGGGACAGGGGGCAGGAATACGCAGTATTTT
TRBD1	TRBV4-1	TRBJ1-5	CASSLGQGGQPQHF	TGCGCCAGCAGCCTAGGACAGGGCGGGCAGCCCCAGCATTTT
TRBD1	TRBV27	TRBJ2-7	CASSLGIGTGGIYEQYF	TGTGCCAGCAGTTTAGGTATCGGGACAGGGGGAATCTACGAGCAGTACTTC
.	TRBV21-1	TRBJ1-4	CASSNCGQAKGDEKLFF	TGTGCCAGCAGCAATTGTGGCCAGGCGAAAGGGGATGAAAAACTGTTTTTT
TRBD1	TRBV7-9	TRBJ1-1	CASSLGTDRGSTEAFF	TGTGCCAGCAGCTTAGGGACCGACAGGGGTAGCACTGAAGCTTTCTTT
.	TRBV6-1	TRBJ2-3	CASSEAKDSTQYF	TGTGCCAGCAGTGAAGCGAAAGACTCGACGCAGTATTTT
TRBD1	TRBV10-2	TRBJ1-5	CASSPGQGRSNQPQHF	TGCGCCAGCAGCCCCGGACAGGGGAGGAGCAATCAGCCCCAGCATTTT
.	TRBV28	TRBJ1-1	CASSSRTENTEAFF	TGTGCCAGCAGTTCCCGGACAGAGAACACTGAAGCTTTCTTT
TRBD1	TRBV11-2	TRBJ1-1	CASRQGTVTEAFF	TGTGCCAGCCGACAGGGAACAGTCACTGAAGCTTTCTTT
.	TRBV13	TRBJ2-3	CASSLELEASTDTQYF	TGTGCCAGCAGCTTAGAGCTAGAAGCGAGCACAGATACGCAGTATTTT
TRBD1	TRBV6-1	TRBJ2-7	CASSEGDSSYEQYF	TGTGCCAGCAGTGAAGGGGACAGCTCCTACGAGCAGTACTTC
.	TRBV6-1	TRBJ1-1	CASGQPGMVTEAFF	TGTGCCAGCGGTCAACCAGGGATGGTGACTGAAGCTTTCTTT
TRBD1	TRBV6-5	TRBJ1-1	CASKDRGSTEAFF	TGTGCCAGCAAGGACAGGGGTTCCACTGAAGCTTTCTTT
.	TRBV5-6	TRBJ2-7	CASSLSEGYEQYF	TGTGCCAGCAGCTTGAGTGAGGGTTACGAGCAGTACTTC
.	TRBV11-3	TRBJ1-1	CASSLDLRAEAFF	TGTGCCAGCAGCTTAGATCTGCGCGCTGAAGCTTTCTTT
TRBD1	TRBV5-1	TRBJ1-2	CASSLDPGTGGDGYTF	TGCGCCAGCAGCTTGGACCCCGGGACAGGGGGAGATGGCTACACCTTC
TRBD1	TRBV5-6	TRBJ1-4	CASSARDSANEKLFF	TGTGCCAGCAGCGCCCGGGACAGTGCTAATGAAAAACTGTTTTTT
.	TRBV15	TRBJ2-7	CATSSIYSYEQYF	TGTGCCACCAGCAGTATCTACAGCTACGAGCAGTACTTC
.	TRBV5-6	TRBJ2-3	CASSRDSLDTQYF	TGTGCCAGCAGCCGGGACTCTCTAGATACGCAGTATTTT
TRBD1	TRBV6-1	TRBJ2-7	CASCGQGGSYEQYF	TGTGCCAGCTGTGGACAGGGGGGCTCCTACGAGCAGTACTTC
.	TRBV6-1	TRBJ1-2	CASSEDWGGRAGYTF	TGTGCCAGCAGTGAGGATTGGGGAGGGCGGGCTGGCTACACCTTC
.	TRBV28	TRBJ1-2	CASSLGGVNYGYTF	TGTGCCAGCAGTTTAGGGGGCGTGAACTATGGCTACACCTTC
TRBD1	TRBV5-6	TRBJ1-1	CASSLETGYTEAFF	TGTGCCAGCAGCTTGGAGACAGGGTACACTGAAGCTTTCTTT
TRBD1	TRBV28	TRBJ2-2	CASRTGSTRELFF	TGTGCCAGCCGGACAGGATCTACAAGGGAGCTGTTTTTT
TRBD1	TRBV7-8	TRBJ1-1	CASSLVGDRSTTEAFF	TGTGCCAGCAGCTTAGTCGGGGACAGATCAACAACTGAAGCTTTCTTT
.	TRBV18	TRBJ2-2	CASSLQGNTGELFF	TGTGCCAGCTCACTACAGGGGAACACCGGGGAGCTGTTTTTT
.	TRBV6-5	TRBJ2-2	CASRTEGENTGELFF	TGTGCCAGCAGAACTGAGGGAGAGAACACCGGGGAGCTGTTTTTT
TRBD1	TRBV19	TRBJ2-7	CASAISGTGVLDEQYF	TGTGCCAGTGCAATCTCCGGGACAGGGGTTCTCGACGAGCAGTACTTC
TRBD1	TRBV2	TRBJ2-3	CASSEDRATDTQYF	TGTGCCAGCAGTGAGGACAGGGCAACAGATACGCAGTATTTT
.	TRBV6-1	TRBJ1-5	CASSEVRDQPQHF	TGTGCCAGCAGTGAGGTCCGGGATCAGCCCCAGCATTTT
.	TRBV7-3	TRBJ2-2	CASSLGVNTGELFF	TGTGCCAGCAGCTTAGGAGTGAACACCGGGGAGCTGTTTTTT
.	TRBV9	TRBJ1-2	CASSVGLPQNYGYTF	TGTGCCAGCAGCGTAGGCCTACCCCAAAACTATGGCTACACCTTC
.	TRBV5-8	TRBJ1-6	CASAGGISPLHF	TGTGCCAGCGCCGGAGGAATATCACCCCTCCACTTT
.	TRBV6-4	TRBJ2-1	CASSDSIGAPSYNEQFF	TGTGCCAGCAGTGACTCGATTGGGGCACCCTCCTACAATGAGCAGTTCTTC
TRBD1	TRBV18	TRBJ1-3	CASSPNPTGTGTGNTIYF	TGTGCCAGCTCACCAAATCCTACCGGGACAGGGACTGGAAACACCATATATTTT
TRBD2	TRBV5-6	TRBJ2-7	CASSFNSGKYSYEQYF	TGTGCCAGCAGCTTCAATAGCGGGAAATATTCGTACGAGCAGTACTTC
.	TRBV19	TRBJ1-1	CASSIRRSTEAFF	TGTGCCAGTAGTATTAGGAGGTCCACTGAAGCTTTCTTT
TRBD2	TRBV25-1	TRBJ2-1	CASSATSGSSYNEQFF	TGTGCCAGCAGTGCGACTAGCGGGAGCTCCTACAATGAGCAGTTCTTC
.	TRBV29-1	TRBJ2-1	CIGTLDYNEQFF	TGCATCGGGACACTCGACTACAATGAGCAGTTCTTC
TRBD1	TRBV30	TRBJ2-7	CAYNRDRGPLEQYF	TGTGCCTACAACCGGGACAGGGGTCCCCTCGAGCAGTACTTC
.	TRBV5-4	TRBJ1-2	CASSLGQPIGSGYTF	TGTGCCAGCAGCCTCGGACAGCCTATTGGCTCTGGCTACACCTTC